The present entry profiles one T cell receptor (beta chain) with its context. Its target is unknown. This sample stems from a study of cytomegalovirus exposure and HLA in healthy donors. A multiplex PCR was run with 60 Vbeta primers and 13 Jbeta primers. Clones were read by immunoSEQ multiplex PCR, and TCRdb kept only the in-frame ones, dropping some. The repertoire holds 150,000 to 200,000 clones, with 80% to 90% as singletons. Study-level points and caveats: Analyzed later, most CMV-associated TCR beta chains appeared HLA-restricted. Presence/absence analyses took donor sequencing depth as roughly uniform. In a later analysis, TCR beta V- and J-gene trimming was associated with a missense DCLRE1C variant. Overall, approximately 150 TCR beta chains were annotated as cytomegalovirus-associated.

This CDR3 comprises 14 residues. V gave up 7 bases and J gave up 7 bases; unmatched junction bases: 7. Per germline, CDR1 SGHTA and CDR2 FQGNSA. The clonotype was recovered from a man between 18 and 29 years old in good health and CMV-seropositive. The chain has TRBV7-2 and TRBJ1-2, with 12 positions matching TRBD1. The specimen was PBMCs. The CDR3 DNA reads TGTGCCAGCACCTTGGGGACAGGGGGCTTTGGCTACACCTTC. Translation gives CASTLGTGGFGYTF.